Sequencing of this TCR beta chain was carried out in a study of blood T cell repertoires in COVID-19. Study background: Donors in the United States, Italy and Spain gave samples during acute or convalescent COVID-19. PBMCs, B-cell-depleted T cells, or T cells provided the cDNA or gDNA that made up the material.

The germline gives CDR1 SNHLY, CDR2 FYNNEI. V lost 9 bases to trimming and J lost 0 bases, with 11 bases between them. The CDR3 has 13 residues. The authors' processing: Amplified reference gene primers provided the basis for estimating nucleated cell counts. Some clones are missing from TCRdb's copy, which holds only in-frame ones; the method was immunoSEQ multiplex PCR. V, J and clone size are taken as reported in that table, and D and trimming were inferred from the DNA itself. The data show roughly 200,000 clones, 80% seen once. This clone was detected once. Sequenced: peripheral blood. The TCR originated in a man in his sixties or seventies with active or convalescent COVID-19. The chain couples TRBV2 to TRBJ1-1; D is unresolved. DNA for the CDR3: TGTGCCAGTGGGGAGACGATGAACACTGAAGCTTTCTTT. Residues: CASGETMNTEAFF.